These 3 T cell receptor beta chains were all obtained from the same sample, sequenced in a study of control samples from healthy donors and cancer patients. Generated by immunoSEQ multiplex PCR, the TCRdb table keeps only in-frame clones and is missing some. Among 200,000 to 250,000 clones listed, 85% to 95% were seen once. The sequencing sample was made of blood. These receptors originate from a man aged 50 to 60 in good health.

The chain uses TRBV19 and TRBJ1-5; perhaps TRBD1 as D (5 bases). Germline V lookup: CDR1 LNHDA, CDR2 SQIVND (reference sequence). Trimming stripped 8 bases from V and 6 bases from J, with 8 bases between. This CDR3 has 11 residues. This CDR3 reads CASGGIQPQHF. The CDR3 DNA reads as TGTGCCAGTGGGGGGATTCAGCCCCAGCATTTT.

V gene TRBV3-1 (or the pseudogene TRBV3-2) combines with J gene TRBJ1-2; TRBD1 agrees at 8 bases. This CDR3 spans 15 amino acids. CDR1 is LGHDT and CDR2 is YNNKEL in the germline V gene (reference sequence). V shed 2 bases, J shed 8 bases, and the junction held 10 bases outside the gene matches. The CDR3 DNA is TGTGCCAGCAGCCAACGGACAGGGAGATGGTACGGCTACACCTTC. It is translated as CASSQRTGRWYGYTF.

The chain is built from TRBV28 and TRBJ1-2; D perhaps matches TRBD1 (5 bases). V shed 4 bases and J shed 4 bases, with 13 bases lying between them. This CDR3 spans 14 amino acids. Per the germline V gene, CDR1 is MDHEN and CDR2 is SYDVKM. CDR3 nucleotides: TGTGCCAGCAGTTATGACCCACAGGTCTATGGCTACACCTTC. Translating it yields CASSYDPQVYGYTF.